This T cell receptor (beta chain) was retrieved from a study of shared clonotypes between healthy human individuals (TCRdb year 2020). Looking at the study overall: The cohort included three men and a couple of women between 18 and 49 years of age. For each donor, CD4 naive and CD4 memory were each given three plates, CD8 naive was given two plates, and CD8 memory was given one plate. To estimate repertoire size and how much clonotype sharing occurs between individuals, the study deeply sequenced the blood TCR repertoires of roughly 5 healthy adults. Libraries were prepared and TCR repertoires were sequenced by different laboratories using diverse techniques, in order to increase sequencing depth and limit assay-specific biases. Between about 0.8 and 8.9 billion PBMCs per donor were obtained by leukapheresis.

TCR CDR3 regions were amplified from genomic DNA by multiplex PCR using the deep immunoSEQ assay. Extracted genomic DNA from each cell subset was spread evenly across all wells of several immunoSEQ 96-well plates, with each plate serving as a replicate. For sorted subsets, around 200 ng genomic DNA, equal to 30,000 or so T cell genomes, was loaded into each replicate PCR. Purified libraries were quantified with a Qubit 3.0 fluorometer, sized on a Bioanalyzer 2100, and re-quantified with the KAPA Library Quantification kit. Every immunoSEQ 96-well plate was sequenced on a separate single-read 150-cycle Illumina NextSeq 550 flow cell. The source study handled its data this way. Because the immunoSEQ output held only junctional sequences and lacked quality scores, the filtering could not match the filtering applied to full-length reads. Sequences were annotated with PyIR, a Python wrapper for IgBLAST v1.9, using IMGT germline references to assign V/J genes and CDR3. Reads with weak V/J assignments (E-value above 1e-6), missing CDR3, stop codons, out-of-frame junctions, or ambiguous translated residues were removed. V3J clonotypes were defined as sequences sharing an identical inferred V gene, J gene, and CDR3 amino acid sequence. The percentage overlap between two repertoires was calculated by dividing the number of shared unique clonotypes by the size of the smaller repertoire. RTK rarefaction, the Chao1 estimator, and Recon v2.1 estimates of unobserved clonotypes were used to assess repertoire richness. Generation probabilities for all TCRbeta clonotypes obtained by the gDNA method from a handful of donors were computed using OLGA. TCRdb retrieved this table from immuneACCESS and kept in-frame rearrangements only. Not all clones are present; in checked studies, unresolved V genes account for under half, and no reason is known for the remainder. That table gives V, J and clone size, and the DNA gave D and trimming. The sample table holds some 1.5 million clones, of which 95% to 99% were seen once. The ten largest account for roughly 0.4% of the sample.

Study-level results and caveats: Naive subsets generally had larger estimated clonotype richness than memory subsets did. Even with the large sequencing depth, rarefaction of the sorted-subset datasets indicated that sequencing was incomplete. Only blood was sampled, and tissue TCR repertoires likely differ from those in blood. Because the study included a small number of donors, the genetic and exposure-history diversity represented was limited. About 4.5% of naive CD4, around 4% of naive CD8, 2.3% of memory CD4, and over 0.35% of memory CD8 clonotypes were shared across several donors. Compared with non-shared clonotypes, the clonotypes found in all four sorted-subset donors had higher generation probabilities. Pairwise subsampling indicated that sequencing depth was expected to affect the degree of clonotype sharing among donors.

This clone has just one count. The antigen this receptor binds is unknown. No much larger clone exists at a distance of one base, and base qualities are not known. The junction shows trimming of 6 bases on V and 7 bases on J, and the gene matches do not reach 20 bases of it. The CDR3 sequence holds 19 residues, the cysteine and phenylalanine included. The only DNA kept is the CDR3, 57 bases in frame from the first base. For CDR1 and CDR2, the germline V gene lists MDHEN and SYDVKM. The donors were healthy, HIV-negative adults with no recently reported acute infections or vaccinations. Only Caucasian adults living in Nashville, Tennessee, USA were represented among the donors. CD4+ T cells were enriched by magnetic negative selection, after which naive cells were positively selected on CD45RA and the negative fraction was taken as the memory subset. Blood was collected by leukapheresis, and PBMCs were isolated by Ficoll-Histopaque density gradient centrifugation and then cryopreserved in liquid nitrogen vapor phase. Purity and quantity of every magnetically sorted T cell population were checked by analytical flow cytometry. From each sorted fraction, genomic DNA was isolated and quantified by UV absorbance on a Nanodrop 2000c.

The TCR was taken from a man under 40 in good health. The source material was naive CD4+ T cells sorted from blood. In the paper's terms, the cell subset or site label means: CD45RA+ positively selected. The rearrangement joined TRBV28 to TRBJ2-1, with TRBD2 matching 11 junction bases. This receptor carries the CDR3 CASRGTAVAGGRSWNEQFF. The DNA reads TGTGCCAGCAGGGGAACGGCAGTAGCGGGAGGGAGATCTTGGAATGAGCAGTTCTTC.